This TCR beta chain comes out of a study of somatic mutations in cytotoxic T cells in rheumatoid arthritis. Study findings and constraints: Compared with age-matched healthy controls, rheumatoid arthritis patients did not differ significantly in CD8+ T-cell clonality. The study found that the largest CD8+ clone exceeded 20% of CD8+ cells in 8 of 65 patients. An increase in CD8+ clonality with age was seen in rheumatoid arthritis patients but not in healthy controls.

Germline assignment: CDR1 LNHNV and CDR2 YYDKDF (reference sequence). Germline trimming cut 6 bases from V and 5 bases from J; bases unmatched to any gene: 6. The CDR3 covers 13 residues. Regarding this clone: The antigen is unknown.

Some clones are missing from TCRdb's copy, which holds only in-frame ones; the method was immunoSEQ multiplex PCR. Of 23,000 or so clones listed, approximately 73% are singletons. This chain joins TRBV15 and TRBJ1-2, with 7 bases that match TRBD1. Source material: CD8+ T cells sorted from blood. This TCR derives from a woman aged 18-30 years in good health. For the CDR3, the DNA is TGTGCCACCAGTGGCGGGACAGATTATGGCTACACCTTC. Translating gives CATSGGTDYGYTF.